The TCR beta chain under discussion was sequenced for a study of T-cell reconstitution after alpha-beta-depleted transplantation in children. Germline V gene lookup returns CDR1 MNHEY and CDR2 SMNVEV (reference sequence). This CDR3 has 15 residues. The V gene lost 3 bases and the J gene lost 0 bases, with 9 bases spanning the gap. During its preparation, the TCRbeta library received unique molecular identifiers. One entry per CDR3 protein results from TCRdb running MiXCR on the PCR reads. The sample records about 610,000 distinct CDR3 sequences, about 10% being singletons. This clonotype has ten or more counts.

The clonotype was recovered from a human donor who donated a stem cell graft to a child with acute myeloid leukemia. The V gene is TRBV27, the J gene TRBJ2-4; tentatively, D is TRBD1 (6 bases). Sequencing was performed on PBMCs from the stem cell graft donor, taken from the stem cell graft. CDR3 sequence (DNA): TGTGCCAGCAGTTTCGGACAGCTAGCCAAAAACATTCAGTACTTC. Translating gives CASSFGQLAKNIQYF.